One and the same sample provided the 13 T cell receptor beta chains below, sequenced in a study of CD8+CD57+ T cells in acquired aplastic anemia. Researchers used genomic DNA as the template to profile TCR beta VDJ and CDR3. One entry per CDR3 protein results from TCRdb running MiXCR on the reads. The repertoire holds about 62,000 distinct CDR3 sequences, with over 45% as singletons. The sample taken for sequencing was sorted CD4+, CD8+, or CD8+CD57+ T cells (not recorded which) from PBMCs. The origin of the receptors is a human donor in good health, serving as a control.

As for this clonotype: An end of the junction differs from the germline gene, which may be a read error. The CDR3 coding sequence is TGTGCCAGCAGCCGGGGGGGACAGGGAACAAGAAACACCTTATATTTT. This encodes CASSRGGQGTRNTLYF. The V and J genes are TRBV7-8 and TRBJ1-3, with 9 bases identical to TRBD1. CDR3 length: 16 amino acids. CDR1 is SGHVS and CDR2 is FQNEAQ in the germline V gene.

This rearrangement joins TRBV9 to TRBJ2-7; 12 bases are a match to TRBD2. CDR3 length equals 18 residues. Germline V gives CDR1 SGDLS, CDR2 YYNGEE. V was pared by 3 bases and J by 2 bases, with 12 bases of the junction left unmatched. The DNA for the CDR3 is TGTGCCAGCAGCGCCGGACTAGCGGGACTCCTAACTACCTACGAGCAGTACTTC. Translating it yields CASSAGLAGLLTTYEQYF.

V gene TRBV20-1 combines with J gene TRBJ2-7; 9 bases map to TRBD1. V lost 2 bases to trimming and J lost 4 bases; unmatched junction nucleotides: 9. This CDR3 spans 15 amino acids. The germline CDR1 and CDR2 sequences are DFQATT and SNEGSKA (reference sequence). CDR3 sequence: CSARNARGQGYEQYF. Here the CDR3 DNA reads TGCAGTGCTAGAAACGCCCGGGGACAGGGTTACGAGCAGTACTTC.

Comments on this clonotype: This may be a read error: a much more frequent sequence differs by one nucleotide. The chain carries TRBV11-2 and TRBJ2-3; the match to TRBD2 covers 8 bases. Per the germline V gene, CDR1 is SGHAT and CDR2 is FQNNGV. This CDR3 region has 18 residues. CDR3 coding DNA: TGTGCCAGCAGCTTAGGGACATGGGCGGGAGGAGGTGCAGATACGCAGTGTTTT. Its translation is CASSLGTWAGGGADTQCF. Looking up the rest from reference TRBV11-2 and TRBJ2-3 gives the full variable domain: EAGVAQSPRYKIIEKRQSVAFWCNPISGHATLYWYQQILGQGPKLLIQFQNNGVVDDSQLPKDRFSAERLKGVDSTLKIQPAKLEDSAVYLCASSLGTWAGGGADTQCFGPGTRLTVL.

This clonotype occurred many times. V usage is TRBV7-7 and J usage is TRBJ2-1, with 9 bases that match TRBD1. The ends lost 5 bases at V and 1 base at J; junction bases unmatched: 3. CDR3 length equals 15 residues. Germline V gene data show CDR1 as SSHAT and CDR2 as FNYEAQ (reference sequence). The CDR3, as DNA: TGTGCCAGCAGCACAGGACAGGGGTCCTACAATGAGCAGTTCTTC. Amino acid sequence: CASSTGQGSYNEQFF. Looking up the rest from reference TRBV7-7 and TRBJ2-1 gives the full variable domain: GAGVSQSPRYKVTKRGQDVTLRCDPISSHATLYWYQQALGQGPEFLTYFNYEAQPDKSGLPSDRFSAERPEGSISTLTIQRTEQRDSAMYRCASSTGQGSYNEQFFGPGTRLTVL.

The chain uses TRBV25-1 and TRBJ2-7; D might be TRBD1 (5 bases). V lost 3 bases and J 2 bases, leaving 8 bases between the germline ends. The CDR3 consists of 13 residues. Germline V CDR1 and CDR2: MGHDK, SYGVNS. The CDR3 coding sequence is TGTGCCAGCAGTGAGGCGACAGCCTACGAGCAGTACTTC. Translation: CASSEATAYEQYF.

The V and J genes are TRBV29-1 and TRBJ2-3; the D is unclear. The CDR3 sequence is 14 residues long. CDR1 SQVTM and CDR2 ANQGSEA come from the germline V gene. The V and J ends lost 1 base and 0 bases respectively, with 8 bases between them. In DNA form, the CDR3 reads TGCAGCGTTGAAGCGTTGACTAGCACAGATACGCAGTATTTT. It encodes CSVEALTSTDTQYF.

The CDR3 nucleotides read TGTGCCAGCAGCGTAACGACAGGGGGCATCACTGAAGCTTTCTTT. Its translation: CASSVTTGGITEAFF. This chain uses TRBV9 with TRBJ1-1; TRBD1 aligns across 10 bases. Trimming cost V 1 base and J 4 bases; bases outside gene matches: 4. This CDR3 contains 15 residues. The germline CDR1 and CDR2 sequences are SGDLS and YYNGEE.

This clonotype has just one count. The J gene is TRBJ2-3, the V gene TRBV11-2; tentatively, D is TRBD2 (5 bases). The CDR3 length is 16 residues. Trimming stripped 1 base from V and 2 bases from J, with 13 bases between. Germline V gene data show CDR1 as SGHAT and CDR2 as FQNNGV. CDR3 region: CASSLVLASSTDTQYF. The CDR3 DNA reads TGTGCCAGCAGCTTAGTGTTAGCGTCTTCCACAGATACGCAGTATTTT.

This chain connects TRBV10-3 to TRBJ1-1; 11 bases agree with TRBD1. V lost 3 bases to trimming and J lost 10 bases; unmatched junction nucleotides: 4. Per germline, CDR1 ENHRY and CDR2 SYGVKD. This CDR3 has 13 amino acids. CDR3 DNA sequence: TGTGCCATCAGTGACGGACAGGGGGCGAGAGCTTTCTTT. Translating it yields CAISDGQGARAFF.

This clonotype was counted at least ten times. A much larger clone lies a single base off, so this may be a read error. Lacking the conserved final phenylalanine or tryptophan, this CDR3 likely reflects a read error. CDR3 in amino acids: CASSLDTVDTEAFL. CDR3 in DNA: TGCGCCAGCAGCTTGGACACGGTCGACACTGAAGCTTTCCTT. The rearrangement joins TRBV5-1 to TRBJ1-1; D unresolved. The CDR3 runs to 14 residues. V lost 0 bases and J lost 3, with 9 bases in between. Germline assignment: CDR1 SGHRS and CDR2 YFSETQ.

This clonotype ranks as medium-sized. CDR3 region: CASSIPRGTEAFF. The CDR3, as DNA: TGTGCCAGTAGTATCCCCCGGGGCACTGAAGCTTTCTTT. V is TRBV19 and J is TRBJ1-1, with D unresolved. Germline V gene sequence: CDR1 LNHDA, CDR2 SQIVND (reference sequence). Trimming cost V 3 bases and J 4 bases, with 9 bases left between them. The length of the CDR3 is 13 residues.

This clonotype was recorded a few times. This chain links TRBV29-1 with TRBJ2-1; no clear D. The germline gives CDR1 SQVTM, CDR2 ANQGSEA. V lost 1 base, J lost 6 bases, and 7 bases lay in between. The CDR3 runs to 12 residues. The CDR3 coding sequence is TGCAGCGTTGAAGTGTTGGCCAATGAGCAGTTCTTC. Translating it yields CSVEVLANEQFF.